This TCR beta chain was recorded in a study of blood T cells in healthy people across ages. Approximately 9.4 milliliters was the volume of peripheral blood drawn from each donor. Total RNA, at least 6 micrograms per sample, was extracted from PBMCs. Combining a sample-barcoded 5' primer with a J-beta primer mix, a second PCR ran for about 7 to 11 cycles. Using its own MiXCR run on the 5' RACE reads, TCRdb lists one record per CDR3 protein. The sample has 850,000 or so distinct CDR3 sequences, roughly 26% seen once. Concerning this clonotype: This may be a read error: a much more frequent sequence differs by one nucleotide.

V lost 5 bases to trimming and J lost 13 bases; unmatched junction nucleotides: 25. CDR1 is SNHLY and CDR2 is FYNNEI in the germline V gene. This CDR3 comprises 18 residues. J is TRBJ2-1 and V is TRBV2, with TRBD2 matching over 8 bases. The receptor was isolated from a woman aged 80 or over in good health. Sequencing used blood. In nucleotides, the CDR3 is TGTGCCAGCAGTTTCGAGCGGGGGTTCCTGAACCCGGAAGAGACCCAGTTCTTC. This codes for CASSFERGFLNPEETQFF.